Listed here are 5 T cell receptor beta chains from one sample, sequenced in a study of T cell repertoires in cytomegalovirus infection. These receptors' targets are unknown. TCRdb called the reads again in MiXCR, with one record for every CDR3 protein. The sample records 80,000 or so distinct CDR3 sequences, 20% to 30% being singletons. Sequenced here: CD8+ T cells from cultured PBMCs, sampled from culture after CMV antigen stimulation. Source of these receptors: a human donor in good health (CMV status not recorded). Some clones in this sample may be carry-over from other donors' samples.

Concerning this clonotype itself: One end of the junction fails to match germline, which may point to a read error. The chain has TRBV6-2 or TRBV6-3 and TRBJ1-1, with 9 bases matching TRBD1. Germline V gives CDR1 MNHEY, CDR2 SVGEGT. This CDR3 is built from 16 residues. The CDR3 sequence is CASRRPGTGMNIEAFF. CDR3 bases: TGTGCCAGCAGACGTCCCGGGACAGGGATGAACATTGAAGCTTTCTTT.

Comment on this clonotype: One end of the junction does not line up with germline, which may come from a read error. The V call is TRBV6-1, the J call TRBJ2-5; 8 bases are shared with TRBD1. Germline values: CDR1 MNHNS, CDR2 SASEGT. This CDR3 spans 15 amino acids. This CDR3 is CANSEHRGFSETQYF. The DNA of the CDR3 is TGTGCCAACAGTGAACACAGGGGGTTCTCGGAGACCCAGTACTTC.

The sample holds a few counts of this clonotype. The chain employs TRBV7-9 and TRBJ2-5; 11 bases match TRBD1. V lost 5 bases to trimming and J lost 5 bases; unmatched junction nucleotides: 7. The CDR3 totals 15 residues. Per germline, CDR1 SEHNR and CDR2 FQNEAQ (reference sequence). The CDR3 reads CASSPGQGASETQYF. CDR3 nucleotides: TGTGCCAGCAGCCCAGGACAGGGGGCTAGTGAGACCCAGTACTTC.

The chain links TRBV20-1 to TRBJ1-1, with D perhaps matching TRBD1 (5 bases). V shed 8 bases and J shed 1 base, with 20 bases lying between them. The CDR3 covers 15 residues. Germline assignment: CDR1 DFQATT and CDR2 SNEGSKA (reference sequence). DNA for the CDR3: TGCAGTCCTGCTAGGTCAGGGACGGCGAACACTGAAGCTTTCTTT. Translation: CSPARSGTANTEAFF.

This chain joins TRBV10-2 and TRBJ1-4; 7 positions match TRBD1. The CDR3 is 14 amino acids. Germline CDR1 and CDR2: WSHSY and SAAADI. V trimming: 4 bases; J trimming: 6 bases; junction bases outside the gene matches: 5. Written as DNA, the CDR3 is TGCGCCAGCAGTGGGACAGGACTCCATGAAAAACTGTTTTTT. This sequence encodes CASSGTGLHEKLFF.